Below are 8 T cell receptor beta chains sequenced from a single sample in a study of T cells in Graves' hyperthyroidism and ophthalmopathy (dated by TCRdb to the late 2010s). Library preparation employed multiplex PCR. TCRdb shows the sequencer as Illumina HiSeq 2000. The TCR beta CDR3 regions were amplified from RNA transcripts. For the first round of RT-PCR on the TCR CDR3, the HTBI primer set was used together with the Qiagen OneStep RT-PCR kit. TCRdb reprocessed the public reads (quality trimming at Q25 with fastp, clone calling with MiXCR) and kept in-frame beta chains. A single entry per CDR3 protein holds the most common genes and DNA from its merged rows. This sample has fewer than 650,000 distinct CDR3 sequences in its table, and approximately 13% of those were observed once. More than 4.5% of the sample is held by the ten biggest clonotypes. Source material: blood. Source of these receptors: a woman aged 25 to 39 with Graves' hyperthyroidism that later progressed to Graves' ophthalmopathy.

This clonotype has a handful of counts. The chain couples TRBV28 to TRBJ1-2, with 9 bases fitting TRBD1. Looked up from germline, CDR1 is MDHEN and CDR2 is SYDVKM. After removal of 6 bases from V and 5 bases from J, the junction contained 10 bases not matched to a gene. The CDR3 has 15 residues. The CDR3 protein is CASSTGDREGYGYTF. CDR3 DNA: TGTGCCAGCAGCACTGGGGACAGGGAGGGGTATGGCTACACCTTC.

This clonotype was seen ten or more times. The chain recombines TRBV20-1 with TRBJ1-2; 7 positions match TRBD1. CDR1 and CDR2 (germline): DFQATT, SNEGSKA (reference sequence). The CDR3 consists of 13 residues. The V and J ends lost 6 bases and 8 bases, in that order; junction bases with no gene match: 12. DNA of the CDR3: TGCAGTGCGTCCCGTACAGGGGCTAGCGGCTACACCTTC. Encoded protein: CSASRTGASGYTF.

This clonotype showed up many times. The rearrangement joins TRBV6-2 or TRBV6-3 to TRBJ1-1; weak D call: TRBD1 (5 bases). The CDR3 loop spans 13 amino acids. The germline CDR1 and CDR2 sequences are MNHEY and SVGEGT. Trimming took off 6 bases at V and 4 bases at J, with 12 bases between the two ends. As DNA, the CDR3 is TGTGCCAGCAGAGTCGATGGGGGCACTGAAGCTTTCTTT. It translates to CASRVDGGTEAFF.

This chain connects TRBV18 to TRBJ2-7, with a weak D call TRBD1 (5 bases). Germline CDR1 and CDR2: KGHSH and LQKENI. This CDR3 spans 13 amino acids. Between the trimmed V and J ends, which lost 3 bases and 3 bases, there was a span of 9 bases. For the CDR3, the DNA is TGTGCCAGCTCACCGAAGGACAACTACGAGCAGTACTTC. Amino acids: CASSPKDNYEQYF.

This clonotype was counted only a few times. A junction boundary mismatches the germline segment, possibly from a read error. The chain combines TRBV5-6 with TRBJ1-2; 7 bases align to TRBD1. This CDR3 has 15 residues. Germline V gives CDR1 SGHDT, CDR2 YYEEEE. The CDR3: CASGLQGNLDYGYTF. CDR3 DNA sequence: TGTGCCAGCGGCTTACAGGGGAATCTAGACTATGGCTACACCTTC.

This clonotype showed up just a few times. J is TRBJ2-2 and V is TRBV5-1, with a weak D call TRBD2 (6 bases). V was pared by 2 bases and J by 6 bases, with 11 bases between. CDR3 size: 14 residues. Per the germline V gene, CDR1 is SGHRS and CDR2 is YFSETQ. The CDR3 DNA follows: TGCGCCAGCAGCTTTGCGGGCGGGGCCGGGGAGCTGTTTTTT. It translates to CASSFAGGAGELFF.

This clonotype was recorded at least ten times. The CDR3 DNA follows: TGTGCCAGCACACTAGGGGCTAGCGGGAAGAATGAGCAGTTCTTC. Its translation: CASTLGASGKNEQFF. The chain couples TRBV28 to TRBJ2-1, with 9 bases lining up with TRBD2. The CDR3 loop spans 15 amino acids. CDR1 is MDHEN, CDR2 SYDVKM, per germline. V shed 7 bases, J shed 7 bases, and the junction held 11 bases outside the gene matches.

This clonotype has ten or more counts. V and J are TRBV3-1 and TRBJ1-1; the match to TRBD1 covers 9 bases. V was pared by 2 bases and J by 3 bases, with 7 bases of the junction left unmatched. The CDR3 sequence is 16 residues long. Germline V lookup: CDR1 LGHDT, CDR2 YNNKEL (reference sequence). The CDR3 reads CASSQKQGARHTEAFF. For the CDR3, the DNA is TGTGCCAGCAGCCAAAAACAGGGGGCCCGGCACACTGAAGCTTTCTTT. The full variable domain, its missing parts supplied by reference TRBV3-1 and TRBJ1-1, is DTAVSQTPKYLVTQMGNDKSIKCEQNLGHDTMYWYKQDSKKFLKIMFSYNNKELIINETVPNRFSPKSPDKAHLNLHINSLELGDSAVYFCASSQKQGARHTEAFFGQGTRLTVV.